The TCR beta chain under discussion was sequenced for a study of blood T cells in healthy people across ages. Across the whole study: Template switching caught about one barcoded beta molecule for each two T cells.

The use of a sample-barcoded 5' primer and a J-beta primer mix characterized a second PCR of about 7 to 12 cycles. TCRdb fed the 5' RACE reads into MiXCR, producing one record per CDR3 protein. In the table there are 1 million to 1.2 million distinct CDR3 sequences, 35% to 40% of which are singletons. Only a few counts were recorded for this clonotype. Antigen: not known. Trimming took off 0 bases at V and 0 bases at J, with 5 bases between the two ends. From germline, CDR1 is MGHRA and CDR2 YSYEKL. CDR3 length: 14 amino acids. Study conclusions and caveats: Whereas aged donors had fewer naive CD4+ cells, long-lived donors had more of them and higher diversity. Older individuals had lower TCR beta diversity per million T cells (the decline was roughly linear).

The individuals who served as donors were healthy Caucasians living in Russia, aged roughly 6 to 90. Sequencing was carried out using blood. This clonotype was sampled from a man between 18 and 35 years old in good health. V and J are TRBV4-1 and TRBJ1-2; D not certain. CDR3 nucleotide sequence: TGCGCCAGCAGCCAAGAGTGGTCTAACTATGGCTACACCTTC. Translated, it gives CASSQEWSNYGYTF.